A selection of T cell receptor beta chains follows, all from one sample in a study of Ad26.COV2.S vaccination and SARS-CoV-2 variants. The assay was immunoSEQ multiplex PCR, and TCRdb's table has in-frame clones only and misses some. In the table there are hundreds of thousands of clones, 89% of which are singletons. The specimen comprised peripheral blood, sampled in a trial of Ad26.COV2.S vaccine versus placebo. The receptors originated from a person aged 18-65 years who received the Ad26.COV2.S COVID-19 vaccine or a placebo. The CDR3 runs from the conserved cysteine through the conserved F or W. D genes are given only for firm matches. Part of the rows lack a size; the others show once, few, many or a class for expanded clones.

CDR3aa: CASSPAAADSPLHF; CDR3nt: TGTGCCAGCTCACCGGCTGCAGCAGATTCACCCCTCCACTTT; abundance: once; d_gene: -; j_gene: TRBJ1-6; v_gene: TRBV18
CDR3aa: CSVDGQGRSEAFF; CDR3nt: TGCAGCGTCGACGGACAGGGAAGATCTGAAGCTTTCTTT; abundance: -; d_gene: TRBD1; j_gene: TRBJ1-1; v_gene: TRBV29-1
CDR3aa: CASGRTSGAYEQYF; CDR3nt: TGCGCCAGCGGACGGACTAGCGGGGCCTACGAGCAGTACTTC; abundance: -; d_gene: TRBD2; j_gene: TRBJ2-7; v_gene: TRBV5-1
CDR3aa: CASSSGYSPLHF; CDR3nt: TGTGCCAGCAGCTCGGGGTATTCACCCCTCCACTTT; abundance: -; d_gene: -; j_gene: TRBJ1-6; v_gene: TRBV7-2
CDR3aa: CASSIELGGSYEQYF; CDR3nt: TGTGCCAGTAGTATAGAGCTGGGCGGGTCCTACGAGCAGTACTTC; abundance: -; d_gene: -; j_gene: TRBJ2-7; v_gene: TRBV19
CDR3aa: CASSPYVGTDTQYF; CDR3nt: TGTGCCAGCAGCCCATATGTCGGCACAGATACGCAGTATTTT; abundance: -; d_gene: -; j_gene: TRBJ2-3; v_gene: TRBV7-8
CDR3aa: CSVGGGESYNEQFF; CDR3nt: TGCAGCGTGGGCGGGGGGGAGTCTTACAATGAGCAGTTCTTC; abundance: -; d_gene: TRBD2; j_gene: TRBJ2-1; v_gene: TRBV29-1
CDR3aa: CASSLGLSYEQYF; CDR3nt: TGTGCCAGCAGCTTGGGACTATCCTACGAGCAGTACTTC; abundance: -; d_gene: TRBD2; j_gene: TRBJ2-7; v_gene: TRBV7-3
CDR3aa: CASSQRTSGSQETQYF; CDR3nt: TGTGCCAGCAGCCAACGGACTAGCGGGTCCCAAGAGACCCAGTACTTC; abundance: -; d_gene: TRBD2; j_gene: TRBJ2-5; v_gene: TRBV3-1/TRBV3-2
CDR3aa: CASSLEGGANQPQHF; CDR3nt: TGTGCCAGCAGCTTAGAGGGGGGTGCCAATCAGCCCCAGCATTTT; abundance: few; d_gene: -; j_gene: TRBJ1-5; v_gene: TRBV7-9
CDR3aa: CASSLTSLSYEQYF; CDR3nt: TGTGCCAGCAGCTTAACGTCCTTGTCCTACGAGCAGTACTTC; abundance: once; d_gene: -; j_gene: TRBJ2-7; v_gene: TRBV7-3
CDR3aa: CAWSRGLTSQPSLSTDTQYF; CDR3nt: TGTGCCTGGAGTAGGGGATTGACTAGTCAACCCTCTCTTAGCACAGATACGCAGTATTTT; abundance: -; d_gene: -; j_gene: TRBJ2-3; v_gene: TRBV30
CDR3aa: CASSREYRNNSPLHF; CDR3nt: TGTGCCAGTAGTAGGGAATACAGGAATAATTCACCCCTCCACTTT; abundance: -; d_gene: -; j_gene: TRBJ1-6; v_gene: TRBV19
CDR3aa: CASSPNFSYGYTF; CDR3nt: TGTGCCAGCAGCCCTAACTTCAGCTATGGCTACACCTTC; abundance: -; d_gene: -; j_gene: TRBJ1-2; v_gene: TRBV12-3/TRBV12-4
CDR3aa: CASSTDRILNGYTF; CDR3nt: TGTGCCAGCAGCACCGACAGAATCCTCAATGGCTACACCTTC; abundance: -; d_gene: -; j_gene: TRBJ1-2; v_gene: TRBV7-2
CDR3aa: CSVVTSGGGETQYF; CDR3nt: TGCAGCGTTGTTACTAGCGGGGGGGGAGAGACCCAGTACTTC; abundance: -; d_gene: TRBD2; j_gene: TRBJ2-5; v_gene: TRBV29-1
CDR3aa: CAWSSPLNEKLFF; CDR3nt: TGTGCCTGGAGTAGTCCGCTTAATGAAAAACTGTTTTTT; abundance: -; d_gene: -; j_gene: TRBJ1-4; v_gene: TRBV30
CDR3aa: CSVGFPVQETQYF; CDR3nt: TGCAGCGTTGGGTTTCCCGTCCAAGAGACCCAGTACTTC; abundance: -; d_gene: -; j_gene: TRBJ2-5; v_gene: TRBV29-1
CDR3aa: CATSQGANEQFF; CDR3nt: TGTGCCACCTCACAGGGAGCCAATGAGCAGTTCTTC; abundance: -; d_gene: -; j_gene: TRBJ2-1; v_gene: TRBV2